This TCR beta chain is drawn from a study of T cell repertoires in cytomegalovirus infection. Remarks on this clonotype: Its antigen is as yet unknown.

From the reads, TCRdb called clonotypes with MiXCR, one entry per CDR3 protein. The sample lists around 750,000 distinct CDR3 sequences, about 33% seen once, with roughly 12% in the top ten. There are 11 residues in the CDR3. V was trimmed by 7 bases and J by 8 bases, leaving 8 bases between them. CDR1 and CDR2 from the germline V gene are MNHEY and SVGAGI. The sequencing used cultured CD8+ T cells from PBMCs, collected from culture after CMV antigen stimulation. The chain uses TRBV6-5 and TRBJ2-2; D not resolved. The source of this sequence is a human donor in good health (CMV status not recorded). Some clones in this sample may be carry-over from other donors' samples. CDR3 loop: CASTHGGELFF. Written as DNA, the CDR3 is TGTGCCAGCACCCACGGGGGGGAGCTGTTTTTT.